This T cell receptor beta chain was recorded in a study of OX40 agonist ivuxolimab in advanced cancers. The wider study: As their treatment, patients were administered ivuxolimab, an agonistic anti-OX40 (CD134) antibody. Administration of intravenous ivuxolimab to patients occurred every 2 weeks at 0.01 to 10 mg/kg.

TCRdb's copy holds only in-frame clones and misses some; the assay was immunoSEQ multiplex PCR. The sample holds about 88,000 clones, around 85% seen once. Trimming took off 4 bases at V and 3 bases at J, with 11 bases between the two ends. Germline V gene lookup returns CDR1 SGHRS and CDR2 YFSETQ. This CDR3 spans 14 amino acids. Peripheral blood came from all dose cohorts at three timepoints. Note on this clone: As yet, its antigen is unknown.

Overall study findings and caveats: The CD4+ and CD8+ T cells in the blood had expanded clonally by week 6 at 0.1 to 3.0 mg/kg.

This TCR was sampled from an adult with an advanced solid tumor such as melanoma, head and neck, liver or kidney cancer. The sample in question was CD4+ or CD8+ T cells sorted from blood, obtained in a trial of the OX40 agonist ivuxolimab. The V gene is TRBV5-1, the J gene TRBJ1-5; a weak D match, TRBD1 (6 bases). The CDR3 protein is CASSQGQSNQPQHF. The CDR3 nucleotides read TGCGCCAGCAGCCAAGGACAGTCCAATCAGCCCCAGCATTTT.